Described below is a single TCR beta chain sequence and its context. No antigen is known for it. Survey-level immunoSEQ v3.0 assays were run. This table comes from immunoSEQ multiplex PCR, and its TCRdb copy is limited to in-frame clones, with some not included. The sample has 25,000 to 30,000 clones, 75% to 95% seen once. The germline V and J ends were trimmed by 3 bases and 2 bases, with 5 bases remaining between them. Germline CDR1 LNHDA, CDR2 SQIVND (reference sequence). The CDR3 loop spans 12 amino acids. The data are from a study of long-term antiretroviral therapy in people with HIV. General observations from the study: Narrower CDR3 length ranges marked HIV repertoires relative to controls. Information pertaining to ART adherence, viral resistance or therapeutic modifications was not obtained. Dominance of pre-ART expanded clones persisted, fluctuating and often declining after ART.

The source material was unsorted PBMCs, sampled more than 5 years after starting antiretroviral therapy. This TCR was recovered from a woman aged 40 to 50 with HIV. The rearrangement links TRBV19 to TRBJ2-7; D uncertain. The CDR3 DNA is TGTGCCAGTAGTATCGGCGCCTACGAGCAGTACTTC. This translates into CASSIGAYEQYF. The entire variable domain, with the rest obtained from reference TRBV19 and TRBJ2-7, is as follows: DGGITQSPKYLFRKEGQNVTLSCEQNLNHDAMYWYRQDPGQGLRLIYYSQIVNDFQKGDIAEGYSVSREKKESFPLTVTSAQKNPTAFYLCASSIGAYEQYFGPGTRLTVT.